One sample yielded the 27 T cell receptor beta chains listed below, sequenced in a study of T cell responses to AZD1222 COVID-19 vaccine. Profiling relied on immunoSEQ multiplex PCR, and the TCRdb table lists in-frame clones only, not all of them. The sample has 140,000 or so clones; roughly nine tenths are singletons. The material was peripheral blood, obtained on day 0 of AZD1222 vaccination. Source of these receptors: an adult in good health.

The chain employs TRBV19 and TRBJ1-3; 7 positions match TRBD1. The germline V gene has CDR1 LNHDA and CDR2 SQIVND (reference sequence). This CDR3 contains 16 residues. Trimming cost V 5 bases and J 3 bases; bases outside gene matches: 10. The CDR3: CASSWPGTANGNTIYF. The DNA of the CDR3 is TGTGCCAGTAGTTGGCCCGGGACAGCTAATGGAAACACCATATATTTT.

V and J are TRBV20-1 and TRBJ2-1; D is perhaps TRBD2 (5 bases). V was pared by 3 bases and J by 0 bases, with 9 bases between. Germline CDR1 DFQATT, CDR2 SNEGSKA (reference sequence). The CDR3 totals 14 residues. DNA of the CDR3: TGCAGTGCTAGTGAGGGCAGCTCCTACAATGAGCAGTTCTTC. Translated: CSASEGSSYNEQFF.

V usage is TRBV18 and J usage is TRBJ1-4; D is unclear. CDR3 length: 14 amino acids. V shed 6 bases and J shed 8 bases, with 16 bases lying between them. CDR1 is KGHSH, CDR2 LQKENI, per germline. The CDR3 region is CASSLDGWREKLFF. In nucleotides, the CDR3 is TGTGCCAGCTCGCTGGACGGTTGGCGGGAAAAACTGTTTTTT.

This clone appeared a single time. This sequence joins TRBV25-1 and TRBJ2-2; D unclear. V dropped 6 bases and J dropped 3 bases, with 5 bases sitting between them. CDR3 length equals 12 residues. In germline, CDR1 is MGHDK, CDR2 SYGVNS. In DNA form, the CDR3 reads TGTGCCAGCAGAACAGACACCGGGGAGCTGTTTTTT. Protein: CASRTDTGELFF.

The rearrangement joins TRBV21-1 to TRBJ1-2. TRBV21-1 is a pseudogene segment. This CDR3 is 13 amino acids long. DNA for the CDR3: TGTGCCAGCAGCAAAGTGGTGGGTGTTGGCTACACCTTC. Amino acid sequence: CASSKVVGVGYTF.

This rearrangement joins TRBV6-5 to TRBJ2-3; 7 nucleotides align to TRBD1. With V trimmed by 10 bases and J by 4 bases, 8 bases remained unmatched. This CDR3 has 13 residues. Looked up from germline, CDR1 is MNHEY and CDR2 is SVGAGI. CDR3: CATHPTGADTQYF. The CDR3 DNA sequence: TGTGCCACCCACCCCACAGGGGCAGATACGCAGTATTTT.

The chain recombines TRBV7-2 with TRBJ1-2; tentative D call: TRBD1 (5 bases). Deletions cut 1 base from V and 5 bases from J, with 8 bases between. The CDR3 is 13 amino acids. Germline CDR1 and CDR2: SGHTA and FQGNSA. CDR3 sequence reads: CASSLDRTYGYTF. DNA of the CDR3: TGTGCCAGCAGCTTAGATAGGACATATGGCTACACCTTC. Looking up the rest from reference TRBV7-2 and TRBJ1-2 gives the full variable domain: GAGVSQSPSNKVTEKGKDVELRCDPISGHTALYWYRQSLGQGLEFLIYFQGNSAPDKSGLPSDRFSAERTGGSVSTLTIQRTQQEDSAVYLCASSLDRTYGYTFGSGTRLTVV.

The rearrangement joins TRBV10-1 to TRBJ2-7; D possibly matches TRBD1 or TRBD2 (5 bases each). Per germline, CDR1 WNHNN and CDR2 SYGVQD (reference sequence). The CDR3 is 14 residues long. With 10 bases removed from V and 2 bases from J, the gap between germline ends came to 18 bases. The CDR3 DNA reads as TGCGCCACGGCACTTGGGACCTTACCCTACGAGCAGTACTTC. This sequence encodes CATALGTLPYEQYF.

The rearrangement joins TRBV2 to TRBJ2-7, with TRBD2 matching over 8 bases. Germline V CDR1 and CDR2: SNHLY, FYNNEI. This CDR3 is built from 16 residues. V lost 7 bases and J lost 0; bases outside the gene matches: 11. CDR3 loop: CASKDHGGVYSYEQYF. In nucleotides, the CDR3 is TGTGCCAGCAAAGACCACGGGGGGGTCTACTCCTACGAGCAGTACTTC. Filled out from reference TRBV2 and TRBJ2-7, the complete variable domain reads EPEVTQTPSHQVTQMGQEVILRCVPISNHLYFYWYRQILGQKVEFLVSFYNNEISEKSEIFDDQFSVERPDGSNFTLKIRSTKLEDSAMYFCASKDHGGVYSYEQYFGPGTRLTVT.

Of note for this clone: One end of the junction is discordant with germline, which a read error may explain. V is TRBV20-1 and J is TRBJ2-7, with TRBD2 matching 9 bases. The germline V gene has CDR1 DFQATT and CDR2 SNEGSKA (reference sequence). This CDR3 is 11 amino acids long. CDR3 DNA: TGCAGTGCTAGAGATCAGCGGGGGGTCTCCTTC. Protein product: CSARDQRGVSF.

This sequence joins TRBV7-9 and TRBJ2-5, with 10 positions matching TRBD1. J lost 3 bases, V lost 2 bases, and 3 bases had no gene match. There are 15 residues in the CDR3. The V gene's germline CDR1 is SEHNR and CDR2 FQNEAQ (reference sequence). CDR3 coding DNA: TGTGCCAGCAGCTTACGTGGGACAGGGGAAGAGACCCAGTACTTC. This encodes CASSLRGTGEETQYF. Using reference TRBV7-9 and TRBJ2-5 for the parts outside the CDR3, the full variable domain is DTGVSQNPRHKITKRGQNVTFRCDPISEHNRLYWYRQTLGQGPEFLTYFQNEAQLEKSRLLSDRFSAERPKGSFSTLEIQRTEQGDSAMYLCASSLRGTGEETQYFGPGTRLLVL.

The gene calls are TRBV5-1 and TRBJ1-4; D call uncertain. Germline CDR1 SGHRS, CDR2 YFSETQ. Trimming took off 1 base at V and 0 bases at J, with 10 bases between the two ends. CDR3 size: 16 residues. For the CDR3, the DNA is TGCGCCAGCAGCTTGTATGGGAGGCCAACTAATGAAAAACTGTTTTTT. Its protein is CASSLYGRPTNEKLFF.

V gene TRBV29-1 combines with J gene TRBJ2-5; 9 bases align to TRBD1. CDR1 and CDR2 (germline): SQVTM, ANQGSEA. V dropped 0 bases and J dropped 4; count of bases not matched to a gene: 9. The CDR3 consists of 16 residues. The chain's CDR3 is CSVEEVGDRDRETQYF. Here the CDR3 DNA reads TGCAGCGTTGAAGAAGTGGGGGACAGGGATAGAGAGACCCAGTACTTC.

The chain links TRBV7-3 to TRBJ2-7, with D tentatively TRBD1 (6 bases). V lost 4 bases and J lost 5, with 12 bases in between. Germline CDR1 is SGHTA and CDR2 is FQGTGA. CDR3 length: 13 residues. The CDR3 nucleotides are TGTGCCAGCAGCTCCTCACAGGGCAACGAGCAGTACTTC. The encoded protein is CASSSSQGNEQYF.

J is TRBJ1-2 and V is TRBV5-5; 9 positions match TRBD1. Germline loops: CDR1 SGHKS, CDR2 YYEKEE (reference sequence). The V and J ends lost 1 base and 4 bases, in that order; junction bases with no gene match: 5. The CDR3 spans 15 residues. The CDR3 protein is CASSLQGQGLYGYTF. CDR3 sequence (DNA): TGTGCCAGCAGCTTGCAGGGACAGGGCCTCTATGGCTACACCTTC.

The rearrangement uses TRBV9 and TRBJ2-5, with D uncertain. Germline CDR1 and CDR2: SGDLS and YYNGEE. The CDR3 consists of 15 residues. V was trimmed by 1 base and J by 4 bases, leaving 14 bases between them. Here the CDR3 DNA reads TGTGCCAGCAGCGTACGGGCCGACTCACGAGAGACCCAGTACTTC. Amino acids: CASSVRADSRETQYF.

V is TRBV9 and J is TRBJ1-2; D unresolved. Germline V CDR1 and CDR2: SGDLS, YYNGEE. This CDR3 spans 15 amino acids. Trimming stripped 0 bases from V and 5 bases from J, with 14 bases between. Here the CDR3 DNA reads TGTGCCAGCAGCGTAGTGGGCGCGGCGGGATATGGCTACACCTTC. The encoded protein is CASSVVGAAGYGYTF.

The CDR3 spells CSVGGGRGNTEAFF. CDR3 DNA: TGCAGCGTTGGTGGGGGCAGGGGTAACACTGAAGCTTTCTTT. The chain carries TRBV29-1 and TRBJ1-1; possible D gene TRBD1, 6 bases. CDR3 size: 14 residues. CDR1 and CDR2 (germline): SQVTM, ANQGSEA. V was clipped by 4 bases and J by 2 bases, with 14 bases between them.

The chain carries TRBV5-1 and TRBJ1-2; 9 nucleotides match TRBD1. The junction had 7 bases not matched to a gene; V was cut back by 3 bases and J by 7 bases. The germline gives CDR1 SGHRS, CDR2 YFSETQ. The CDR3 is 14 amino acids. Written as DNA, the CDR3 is TGCGCCAGCAGCTCCGGGACAGGGTCGGGTGGCTACACCTTC. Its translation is CASSSGTGSGGYTF.

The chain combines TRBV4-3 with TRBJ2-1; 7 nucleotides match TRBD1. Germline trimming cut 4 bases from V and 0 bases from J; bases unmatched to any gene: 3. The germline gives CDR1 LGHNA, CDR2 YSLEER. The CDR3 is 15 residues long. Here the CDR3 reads CASSRAGGSYNEQFF. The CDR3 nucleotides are TGCGCCAGCAGCCGGGCAGGGGGCTCCTACAATGAGCAGTTCTTC.

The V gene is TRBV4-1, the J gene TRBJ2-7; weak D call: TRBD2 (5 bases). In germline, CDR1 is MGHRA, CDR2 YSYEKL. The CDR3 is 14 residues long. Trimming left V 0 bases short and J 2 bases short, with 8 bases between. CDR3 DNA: TGCGCCAGCAGCCAAGACGCGGGCGCCTACGAGCAGTACTTC. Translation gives CASSQDAGAYEQYF.

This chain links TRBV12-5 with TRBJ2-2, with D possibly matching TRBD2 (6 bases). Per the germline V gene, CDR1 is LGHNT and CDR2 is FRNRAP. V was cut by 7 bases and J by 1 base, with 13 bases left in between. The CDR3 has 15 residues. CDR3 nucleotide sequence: TGTGCTAGTGCCCTTGGAGGGGAGAACACCGGGGAGCTGTTTTTT. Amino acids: CASALGGENTGELFF.

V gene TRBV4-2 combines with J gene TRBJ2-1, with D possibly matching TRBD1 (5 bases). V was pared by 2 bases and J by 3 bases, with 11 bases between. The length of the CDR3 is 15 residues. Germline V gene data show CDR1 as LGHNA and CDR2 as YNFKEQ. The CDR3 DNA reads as TGTGCCAGCAGCCAACCACAGGTCCGCTACAATGAGCAGTTCTTC. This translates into CASSQPQVRYNEQFF.

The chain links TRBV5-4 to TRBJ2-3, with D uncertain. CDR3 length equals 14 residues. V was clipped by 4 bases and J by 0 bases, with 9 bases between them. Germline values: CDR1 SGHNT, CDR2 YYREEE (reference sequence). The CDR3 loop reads CASSRFDSTDTQYF. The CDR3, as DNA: TGTGCCAGCAGCCGCTTCGATAGCACAGATACGCAGTATTTT.

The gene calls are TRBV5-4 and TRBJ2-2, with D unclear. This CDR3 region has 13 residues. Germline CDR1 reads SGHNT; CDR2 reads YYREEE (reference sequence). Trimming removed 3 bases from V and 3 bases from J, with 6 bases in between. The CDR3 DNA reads TGTGCCAGCAGCTCGGAGTACACCGGGGAGCTGTTTTTT. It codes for CASSSEYTGELFF.

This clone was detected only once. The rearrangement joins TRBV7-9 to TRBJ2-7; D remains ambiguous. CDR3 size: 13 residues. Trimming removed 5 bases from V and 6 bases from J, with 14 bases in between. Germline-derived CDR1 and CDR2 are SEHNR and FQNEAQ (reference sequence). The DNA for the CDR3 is TGTGCCAGCAGCCAGAGTGGGGTTTCCGAGCAGTACTTC. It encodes CASSQSGVSEQYF.

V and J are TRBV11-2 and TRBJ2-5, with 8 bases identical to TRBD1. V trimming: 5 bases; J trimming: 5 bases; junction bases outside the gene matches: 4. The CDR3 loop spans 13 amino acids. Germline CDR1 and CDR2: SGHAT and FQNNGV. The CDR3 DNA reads TGTGCCAGCAGCCTCAGGGGGCCGGAGACCCAGTACTTC. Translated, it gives CASSLRGPETQYF. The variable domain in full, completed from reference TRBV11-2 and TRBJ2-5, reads EAGVAQSPRYKIIEKRQSVAFWCNPISGHATLYWYQQILGQGPKLLIQFQNNGVVDDSQLPKDRFSAERLKGVDSTLKIQPAKLEDSAVYLCASSLRGPETQYFGPGTRLLVL.